The 26 T cell receptor beta chains presented below share a single source sample, sequenced in a study of STAT5B mutations in CD4+ large granular lymphocyte leukemia. Clones were sequenced by immunoSEQ multiplex PCR, and TCRdb holds only the in-frame ones, with some missing. The sample contains about 31,000 clones, roughly 91% of which appear only once. The sequenced sample was CD4+ T cells from blood buffy coats. These receptors all stem from a human donor in good health.

V and J are TRBV6-6 and TRBJ2-7, with TRBD2 identical over 10 bases. The CDR3 consists of 15 residues. Losses at the gene ends were 6 bases for V and 1 base for J; bases not matched to a gene: 6. Germline CDR1 MNHNY, CDR2 SVGAGI (reference sequence). DNA for the CDR3: TGTGCCAGCAGCCCTGGACTAGCGGTATCCTACGAGCAGTACTTC. Amino acids: CASSPGLAVSYEQYF.

This chain links TRBV20-1 with TRBJ2-5, with D hard to call. V lost 5 bases, J lost 1 base, and 5 bases lay in between. The length of the CDR3 is 11 residues. The germline V gene has CDR1 DFQATT and CDR2 SNEGSKA (reference sequence). CDR3 nucleotide sequence: TGCAGTGCTGTATCCCAAGAGACCCAGTACTTC. Its protein product is CSAVSQETQYF.

V and J are TRBV10-3 and TRBJ2-7; 8 bases agree with TRBD1. The CDR3 runs 14 residues. The J segment lost 3 bases and the V segment lost 10 bases, leaving 11 bases of the junction unmatched. Germline V gene data show CDR1 as ENHRY and CDR2 as SYGVKD. DNA of the CDR3: TGTGCCACCACCCGCCCAGGGGGCGACTACGAGCAGTACTTC. It is translated as CATTRPGGDYEQYF.

The sample holds one count of this clone. V usage is TRBV19 and J usage is TRBJ2-2; D is possibly TRBD2 (6 bases). The germline V gene encodes CDR1 LNHDA and CDR2 SQIVND (reference sequence). The V gene lost 0 bases and the J gene lost 2 bases, with 10 bases spanning the gap. The CDR3 is 16 amino acids. The CDR3 DNA reads as TGTGCCAGTAGTATAGATGTGGGACTCAACACCGGGGAGCTGTTTTTT. Translated, it gives CASSIDVGLNTGELFF. The variable domain in full, with the rest retrieved from reference TRBV19 and TRBJ2-2, is DGGITQSPKYLFRKEGQNVTLSCEQNLNHDAMYWYRQDPGQGLRLIYYSQIVNDFQKGDIAEGYSVSREKKESFPLTVTSAQKNPTAFYLCASSIDVGLNTGELFFGEGSRLTVL.

V gene TRBV5-1 combines with J gene TRBJ2-3; the match to TRBD1 covers 11 bases. V shed 4 bases, J shed 6 bases, and the junction held 7 bases outside the gene matches. The CDR3 extends over 15 amino acids. The germline V gene encodes CDR1 SGHRS and CDR2 YFSETQ. The DNA of the CDR3 is TGCGCCAGCAGCCTGGACAGGGGGCTCTCCGATACGCAGTATTTT. The encoded protein is CASSLDRGLSDTQYF.

The chain combines TRBV5-1 with TRBJ1-1; D uncertain. Germline V gene sequence: CDR1 SGHRS, CDR2 YFSETQ. The CDR3 runs 17 residues. Trimming stripped 3 bases from V and 2 bases from J, with 20 bases between. This CDR3 is CASSWSRGSIPNTEAFF. CDR3 DNA sequence: TGCGCCAGCAGCTGGAGTCGAGGGTCAATCCCAAACACTGAAGCTTTCTTT.

The chain combines TRBV7-8 with TRBJ2-7; D might be TRBD2 (5 bases). This CDR3 spans 14 amino acids. Trimming stripped 5 bases from V and 5 bases from J, with 16 bases between. Germline V gene sequence: CDR1 SGHVS, CDR2 FQNEAQ. The CDR3 sequence is CASSPERRSHEQYF. CDR3 sequence (DNA): TGTGCCAGCAGCCCGGAGCGGCGCTCGCACGAGCAGTACTTC.

The chain employs TRBV6-1 and TRBJ2-3; D might be TRBD1 (5 bases). Trimming left V 7 bases short and J 3 bases short, with 14 bases between. Germline lookup yields CDR1 MNHNS and CDR2 SASEGT. This CDR3 has 14 residues. CDR3 DNA: TGTGCCAGCATACCGTCAGGGCGGACAGATACGCAGTATTTT. Translating gives CASIPSGRTDTQYF.

This chain joins TRBV6-1 and TRBJ2-2; D ambiguous. Germline CDR1 and CDR2: MNHNS and SASEGT. Trimming removed 7 bases at V and 4 bases at J, with 13 bases between. This CDR3 spans 14 amino acids. CDR3 DNA: TGTGCCAGCATTTCTACTTCTAGCACCGGGGAGCTGTTTTTT. Protein sequence: CASISTSSTGELFF.

The chain links TRBV19 to TRBJ1-1; D gene ambiguous. Looked up from germline, CDR1 is LNHDA and CDR2 is SQIVND (reference sequence). V was pared by 2 bases and J by 11 bases, with 12 bases between. CDR3 size: 12 residues. The DNA for the CDR3 is TGTGCCAGTAGTATACAGGCTGGAAAGGCTTTCTTT. It codes for CASSIQAGKAFF.

On this clone itself: Other DNA sequences in the same sample also yield this CDR3. The chain uses TRBV10-3 and TRBJ1-1; TRBD1 is a possible D gene (5 bases). Germline assignment: CDR1 ENHRY and CDR2 SYGVKD. The CDR3 spans 18 residues. V lost 2 bases to trimming and J lost 1 base, with 20 bases between them. The CDR3 protein is CAISEGTKEHRRNTEAFF. The CDR3 DNA sequence: TGTGCCATCAGTGAGGGAACCAAGGAGCACAGGAGGAACACTGAAGCTTTCTTT.

The gene calls are TRBV5-1 and TRBJ2-7, with 8 bases fitting TRBD1. The CDR3 length is 14 residues. With 4 bases clipped from V and 3 bases from J, the junction kept 6 bases outside the gene matches. CDR1 is SGHRS and CDR2 is YFSETQ in the germline V gene. CDR3 loop: CASSNRTGNYEQYF. As DNA, the CDR3 is TGCGCCAGCAGCAATAGGACAGGGAACTACGAGCAGTACTTC.

The chain uses TRBV2 and TRBJ2-1; D unclear. The CDR3 spans 14 residues. Germline V gene sequence: CDR1 SNHLY, CDR2 FYNNEI. Trimming shortened V by 4 bases and J by 1 base, and 8 bases separated the two germline ends. The CDR3 region is CASSGTVSYNEQFF. For the CDR3, the DNA is TGTGCCAGCAGTGGGACGGTTTCCTACAATGAGCAGTTCTTC.

The chain combines TRBV28 with TRBJ1-2, with a tentative D call TRBD1 (6 bases). CDR3 length: 15 amino acids. Germline loops: CDR1 MDHEN, CDR2 SYDVKM. V lost 4 bases to trimming and J lost 4 bases, with 16 bases between them. The CDR3 region has the DNA TGTGCCAGCAGTTCCCCCGACAGGCCCCTCTATGGCTACACCTTC. Translation: CASSSPDRPLYGYTF.

In this sample, this clone turned up once. The chain employs TRBV19 and TRBJ1-5; possibly TRBD1 for D (5 bases). Germline V gene lookup returns CDR1 LNHDA and CDR2 SQIVND (reference sequence). The CDR3 spans 13 residues. Between the trimmed V and J ends, which lost 5 bases and 4 bases, there was a span of 9 bases. CDR3 bases: TGTGCCAGTAGTCCGGGGACTAATCAGCCCCAGCATTTT. The encoded protein is CASSPGTNQPQHF.

This clone has a single count. This rearrangement joins TRBV7-6 to TRBJ2-2; the D is unclear. The CDR3 runs to 15 residues. V lost 5 bases and J lost 3, with 13 bases in between. Germline V gives CDR1 SGHVS, CDR2 FNYEAQ. Here the CDR3 reads CASSLPPGHTGELFF. CDR3 sequence (DNA): TGTGCCAGCAGCCTGCCCCCAGGTCACACCGGGGAGCTGTTTTTT.

The count of this clone is one. The rearrangement uses TRBV29-1 and TRBJ1-1, with 10 bases matching TRBD1. The CDR3 is 13 residues long. V was pared by 7 bases and J by 5 bases, with 7 bases of the junction left unmatched. Germline assignment: CDR1 SQVTM and CDR2 ANQGSEA. The CDR3 reads CSGLTGGNTEAFF. The CDR3 nucleotides are TGCAGCGGGCTGACAGGGGGCAATACTGAAGCTTTCTTT.

J is TRBJ2-2 and V is TRBV9, with D perhaps TRBD2 (5 bases). The length of the CDR3 is 17 residues. The V gene's germline CDR1 is SGDLS and CDR2 YYNGEE. V was shortened by 3 bases and J by 4 bases, with 19 bases between the two germline ends. CDR3 sequence (DNA): TGTGCCAGCAGCGGGATAAGGAGGACCCCGAGCACCGGGGAGCTGTTTTTT. Amino acids: CASSGIRRTPSTGELFF.

This clone was detected once. The chain combines TRBV9 with TRBJ2-1, with D unresolved. The V gene lost 1 base and the J gene lost 7 bases, with 3 bases spanning the gap. The CDR3 is 11 amino acids. Germline V lookup: CDR1 SGDLS, CDR2 YYNGEE. The CDR3 region is CASSVSNEQFF. The CDR3 DNA reads TGTGCCAGCAGCGTATCGAATGAGCAGTTCTTC.

V and J are TRBV19 and TRBJ1-2, with 7 bases that match TRBD1. J was trimmed by 5 bases and V by 7 bases; bases with no gene match: 10. CDR3 size: 14 residues. Germline V CDR1 and CDR2: LNHDA, SQIVND (reference sequence). CDR3 coding DNA: TGTGCCAGTATCACTGGGGCAGGGGGGTATGGCTACACCTTC. Translation: CASITGAGGYGYTF.

The rearrangement links TRBV19 to TRBJ2-7; perhaps TRBD2 as D (5 bases). This CDR3 has 15 amino acids. V lost 1 base and J lost 0, with 10 bases in between. Per the germline V gene, CDR1 is LNHDA and CDR2 is SQIVND (reference sequence). The CDR3: CASSIGGQTSYEQYF. The CDR3 DNA reads TGTGCCAGTAGTATAGGCGGGCAAACCTCCTACGAGCAGTACTTC.

The chain employs TRBV5-1 and TRBJ1-1; the D gene is possibly TRBD1 (6 bases). CDR1 is SGHRS and CDR2 is YFSETQ in the germline V gene. This CDR3 has 16 residues. V lost 4 bases to trimming and J lost 3 bases, with 19 bases between them. The CDR3 nucleotides are TGCGCCAGCAGCCATAATAACAGGGTGGGTTACACTGAAGCTTTCTTT. This encodes CASSHNNRVGYTEAFF. The variable domain in full, completed from reference TRBV5-1 and TRBJ1-1, reads KAGVTQTPRYLIKTRGQQVTLSCSPISGHRSVSWYQQTPGQGLQFLFEYFSETQRNKGNFPGRFSGRQFSNSRSEMNVSTLELGDSALYLCASSHNNRVGYTEAFFGQGTRLTVV.

The rearrangement joins TRBV7-9 to TRBJ2-1, with 7 bases that match TRBD1. Trimming removed 3 bases from V and 0 bases from J; junction bases left unmatched: 2. Looked up from germline, CDR1 is SEHNR and CDR2 is FQNEAQ (reference sequence). CDR3 length: 15 residues. The DNA of the CDR3 is TGTGCCAGCAGCTTTCGGGACAGCTCCTACAATGAGCAGTTCTTC. Translating gives CASSFRDSSYNEQFF. The whole variable domain, filled in from reference TRBV7-9 and TRBJ2-1, reads DTGVSQNPRHKITKRGQNVTFRCDPISEHNRLYWYRQTLGQGPEFLTYFQNEAQLEKSRLLSDRFSAERPKGSFSTLEIQRTEQGDSAMYLCASSFRDSSYNEQFFGPGTRLTVL.

J is TRBJ2-2 and V is TRBV5-8; D possibly corresponds to TRBD2 (6 bases). The V gene lost 4 bases and the J gene lost 5 bases, with 12 bases spanning the gap. Germline CDR1 SGHTS, CDR2 YDEGEE. This CDR3 is 14 amino acids long. The CDR3 nucleotides read TGTGCCAGCAGCGCCACGGGGAGGACCGGGGAGCTGTTTTTT. This translates into CASSATGRTGELFF.

The V and J genes are TRBV7-9 and TRBJ1-5, with unresolved D. The germline V gene encodes CDR1 SEHNR and CDR2 FQNEAQ (reference sequence). The V gene lost 3 bases and the J gene lost 3 bases, with 9 bases spanning the gap. There are 14 residues in the CDR3. As DNA, the CDR3 is TGTGCCAGCAGCTTGGGTGCATTCAATCAGCCCCAGCATTTT. Its translation: CASSLGAFNQPQHF.

This chain uses TRBV7-9 with TRBJ1-1; no definite D call. Germline CDR1 reads SEHNR; CDR2 reads FQNEAQ (reference sequence). With 3 bases removed from V and 7 bases from J, the gap between germline ends came to 12 bases. This CDR3 comprises 13 residues. The CDR3 bases are TGTGCCAGCAGCTTGGGAGTGGCCCGTGAAGCTTTCTTT. Residues: CASSLGVAREAFF.